This entry lists 21 T cell receptor beta chains sequenced from one sample in a study of Ad26.COV2.S vaccination and SARS-CoV-2 variants. The method was immunoSEQ multiplex PCR; TCRdb's version includes in-frame clones alone and lacks a portion of them. Among 510,000 or so clones listed, around nine tenths were seen once. Treatment denoted: roughly 18 received Ad26.COV2.S at low or high dose, single or two shots; five or six received placebo; per-sample allocation not given. Samples came from day 63 after the first vaccine or placebo injection. Source: peripheral blood, taken in a trial of Ad26.COV2.S vaccine versus placebo. Receptors originate from a person aged 18-65 years who received the Ad26.COV2.S COVID-19 vaccine or a placebo.

V gene TRBV5-4 combines with J gene TRBJ2-1; 7 nucleotides line up with TRBD1. Germline values: CDR1 SGHNT, CDR2 YYREEE (reference sequence). The V gene end was trimmed by 2 bases and the J gene end by 10 bases; junction bases not matched to a gene: 3. The CDR3 runs 12 residues. CDR3 in DNA: TGTGCCAGCAGCTTAGGGGGCAGGGAGCAGTTCTTC. Protein: CASSLGGREQFF. Full variable domain (outside the CDR3, taken from reference TRBV5-4 and TRBJ2-1): ETGVTQSPTHLIKTRGQQVTLRCSSQSGHNTVSWYQQALGQGPQFIFQYYREEENGRGNFPPRFSGLQFPNYSSELNVNALELDDSALYLCASSLGGREQFFGPGTRLTVL.

This chain links TRBV28 with TRBJ2-7; D not certain. The germline V gene has CDR1 MDHEN and CDR2 SYDVKM. V gave up 5 bases and J gave up 6 bases, with 5 bases separating them. The CDR3 consists of 10 residues. This CDR3 is CASSGREQYF. The CDR3 DNA reads TGTGCCAGCAGTGGACGCGAGCAGTACTTC.

This chain uses TRBV7-2 with TRBJ1-1, with D possibly TRBD1 on 5 matching bases. This CDR3 has 15 residues. Germline CDR1 and CDR2: SGHTA and FQGNSA. The V end was cut by 5 bases, the J end by 1 base, with 14 bases between. This CDR3 is CASSPRGVTNTEAFF. CDR3 nucleotides: TGTGCCAGCAGCCCTCGAGGGGTGACGAACACTGAAGCTTTCTTT.

The gene calls are TRBV11-3 and TRBJ2-1; perhaps TRBD2 as D (5 bases). CDR1 SGHNT and CDR2 YENEEA come from the germline V gene. Trimming shortened V by 6 bases and J by 6 bases, and 15 bases separated the two germline ends. CDR3 length: 14 amino acids. CDR3 DNA sequence: TGTGCCAGCAGTCCGTATGCGGGCGCCAATGAGCAGTTCTTC. Its protein is CASSPYAGANEQFF. The variable domain in full, completed from reference TRBV11-3 and TRBJ2-1, reads EAGVVQSPRYKIIEKKQPVAFWCNPISGHNTLYWYLQNLGQGPELLIRYENEEAVDDSQLPKDRFSAERLKGVDSTLKIQPAELGDSAVYLCASSPYAGANEQFFGPGTRLTVL.

This clone turned up a few times. Written as DNA, the CDR3 is TGTGCCAGCAGCCGACTTACCCCGGGCGGGGCGGCCACCGGGGAGCTGTTTTTT. Translation gives CASSRLTPGGAATGELFF. The chain uses TRBV6-6 and TRBJ2-2; D possibly corresponds to TRBD2 (6 bases). CDR1 and CDR2 from the germline V gene are MNHNY and SVGAGI (reference sequence). V dropped 6 bases and J dropped 4 bases, with 24 bases sitting between them. There are 18 residues in the CDR3.

The V gene is TRBV6-1, the J gene TRBJ2-2, with 9 positions matching TRBD2. The CDR3 has 16 amino acids. Germline V gives CDR1 MNHNS, CDR2 SASEGT. With V trimmed by 2 bases and J by 6 bases, 7 bases remained unmatched. As DNA, the CDR3 is TGTGCCAGCAGTGAATTGGCGGGAGGGGCTTCCGGGGAGCTGTTTTTT. It translates to CASSELAGGASGELFF.

This clone was counted only a few times. Other nucleotide sequences in the sample specify the same CDR3. The chain's CDR3 is CASSLSGNTEAFF. The CDR3, as DNA: TGTGCCAGCAGTTTATCGGGGAACACTGAAGCTTTCTTT. The chain joins TRBV12-3 or TRBV12-4 to TRBJ1-1; D is undetermined. Trimming stripped 2 bases from V and 1 base from J, with 5 bases between. This CDR3 has 13 residues.

The V gene is TRBV5-8, the J gene TRBJ2-7, with TRBD1 matching 7 bases. V shed 4 bases, J shed 2 bases, and the junction held 12 bases outside the gene matches. The CDR3 contains 16 residues. Germline-derived CDR1 and CDR2 are SGHTS and YDEGEE. This chain's CDR3 is CASSPPDRALAYEQYF. CDR3 DNA sequence: TGTGCCAGCAGCCCGCCCGACAGGGCCTTAGCCTACGAGCAGTACTTC.

The genes are TRBV6-2 or TRBV6-3 and TRBJ2-1, with D maybe TRBD2 (5 bases). Per the germline V gene, CDR1 is MNHEY and CDR2 is SVGEGT. CDR3 length equals 13 residues. Trimming took 1 base from V and 10 from J, leaving 11 bases between them. CDR3 residues: CASSYWTSREQFF. The CDR3 DNA reads TGTGCCAGCAGTTACTGGACTTCCCGGGAGCAGTTCTTC.

The chain links TRBV18 to TRBJ1-6; TRBD1 matches at 9 bases. The CDR3 contains 16 residues. V gave up 3 bases and J gave up 9 bases; unmatched junction bases: 9. CDR1 KGHSH and CDR2 LQKENI come from the germline V gene. This chain's CDR3 is CASSPDNRGRVSPLHF. The CDR3 nucleotides are TGTGCCAGCTCACCGGATAACAGGGGGCGAGTTTCACCCCTCCACTTT.

The J gene is TRBJ2-1, the V gene TRBV9; tentative D call: TRBD2 (6 bases). Germline V lookup: CDR1 SGDLS, CDR2 YYNGEE. The CDR3 covers 15 residues. Trimming left V 0 bases short and J 2 bases short, with 9 bases between. The CDR3 sequence: CASSVAGDPYNEQFF. In DNA, the CDR3 is TGTGCCAGCAGCGTAGCGGGAGACCCCTACAATGAGCAGTTCTTC.

As to this clone: The same CDR3 can be traced to other DNA sequences in this sample. The chain links TRBV2 to TRBJ2-1; no clear D gene. The V and J ends lost 3 bases and 7 bases respectively, with 7 bases between them. CDR1 is SNHLY and CDR2 is FYNNEI in the germline V gene. The CDR3 covers 12 residues. CDR3 sequence: CASSEAGNEQFF. The CDR3, as DNA: TGTGCCAGCAGTGAGGCCGGTAATGAGCAGTTCTTC.

The chain uses TRBV9 and TRBJ2-5; perhaps TRBD1 as D (6 bases). The length of the CDR3 is 14 residues. Germline CDR1 reads SGDLS; CDR2 reads YYNGEE. V was trimmed by 0 bases and J by 4 bases, leaving 10 bases between them. The CDR3 here is CASSVETGPETQYF. The CDR3, as DNA: TGTGCCAGCAGCGTAGAAACAGGGCCAGAGACCCAGTACTTC.

V and J are TRBV30 and TRBJ2-5, with D perhaps matching TRBD1 (5 bases). Deletions cut 0 bases from V and 4 bases from J, with 9 bases between. The CDR3 is 13 amino acids. CDR1 is GTSNPN, CDR2 SVGIG, per germline (reference sequence). The CDR3 DNA reads as TGTGCCTGGAGTGTCGTTAGGGGAGAGACCCAGTACTTC. This encodes CAWSVVRGETQYF. Supplemented by reference TRBV30 and TRBJ2-5, the full variable domain reads SQTIHQWPATLVQPVGSPLSLECTVEGTSNPNLYWYRQAAGRGLQLLFYSVGIGQISSEVPQNLSASRPQDRQFILSSKKLLLSDSGFYLCAWSVVRGETQYFGPGTRLLVL.

V and J are TRBV6-2 or TRBV6-3 and TRBJ2-1; 11 nucleotides agree with TRBD2. The CDR3 totals 16 residues. V was pared by 3 bases and J by 7 bases, with 8 bases of the junction left unmatched. The germline V gene has CDR1 MNHEY and CDR2 SVGEGT. The CDR3 coding sequence is TGTGCCAGCAGTTATGGGATAGCGGGAGGGCAGAATGAGCAGTTCTTC. It encodes CASSYGIAGGQNEQFF.

The V and J genes are TRBV3-1 (or the pseudogene TRBV3-2) and TRBJ1-1; the D gene is possibly TRBD1 (6 bases). CDR1 is LGHDT and CDR2 is YNNKEL in the germline V gene (reference sequence). The V gene lost 6 bases and the J gene lost 1 base, with 18 bases spanning the gap. CDR3 length: 16 amino acids. DNA of the CDR3: TGTGCCAGCAGGGGGACTTTAACAGGGAAGAACACTGAAGCTTTCTTT. The encoded protein is CASRGTLTGKNTEAFF.

In this sample, this clone turned up once. The chain carries TRBV6-2 or TRBV6-3 and TRBJ2-5; tentatively, D is TRBD1 or TRBD2 (5 bases each). Per germline, CDR1 MNHEY and CDR2 SVGEGT. This CDR3 spans 14 amino acids. V gave up 6 bases and J gave up 4 bases, with 15 bases separating them. CDR3: CASSSEKGRETQYF. The CDR3 DNA is TGTGCCAGCAGCTCGGAAAAGGGGAGAGAGACCCAGTACTTC.

The chain recombines TRBV10-3 with TRBJ2-1; 11 bases are shared with TRBD2. Looked up from germline, CDR1 is ENHRY and CDR2 is SYGVKD. The length of the CDR3 is 14 residues. The J segment lost 5 bases and the V segment lost 8 bases, leaving 5 bases of the junction unmatched. CDR3 sequence: CAIGTSGSNNEQFF. The CDR3 nucleotides read TGTGCCATCGGTACTAGCGGGAGTAACAATGAGCAGTTCTTC.

The chain carries TRBV29-1 and TRBJ1-1; D gene ambiguous. Trimming took 3 bases from V and 10 from J, leaving 15 bases between them. The CDR3 runs 12 residues. Germline CDR1 reads SQVTM; CDR2 reads ANQGSEA. The CDR3 bases are TGCAGCGTTGATTTGGGTCCGGGTGGAGCTTTCTTT. Translated, it gives CSVDLGPGGAFF.

This clone was counted between two and nine times. The DNA of the CDR3 is TGTGCCAGCAGCCGGGATGGCTACACCTTC. Protein: CASSRDGYTF. The V gene is TRBV6-2 or TRBV6-3, the J gene TRBJ1-2; D is undetermined. The CDR3 sequence is 10 residues long. From germline, CDR1 is MNHEY and CDR2 SVGEGT. The V end was cut by 6 bases, the J end by 6 bases, with 5 bases between.

This chain uses TRBV10-3 with TRBJ2-3; 7 bases map to TRBD2. Unmatched junction bases numbered 10, after V lost 5 bases and J lost 2 bases. There are 16 residues in the CDR3. Germline CDR1 and CDR2: ENHRY and SYGVKD. The DNA for the CDR3 is TGTGCCATCAGTAAGAACCAGCGGGGATCCACAGATACGCAGTATTTT. Protein sequence: CAISKNQRGSTDTQYF.